This T cell receptor (beta chain) was recovered during a study of blood T cells in healthy people across ages. Then a second PCR, running about 6 to 11 cycles, was carried out with a sample-barcoded 5' primer and a J-beta primer mix. TCRdb reanalysed the 5' RACE reads using MiXCR and keeps one entry per CDR3 protein. The sample lists hundreds of thousands of distinct CDR3 sequences, roughly 31% occurring once. This clonotype was picked up many times. Germline assignment: CDR1 LGHDT and CDR2 YNNKEL (reference sequence). This CDR3 has 17 residues. The trim removed 3 bases at V and 2 bases at J, leaving 9 bases unmatched.

The sample taken for sequencing was blood. The genes are TRBV3-1 and TRBJ2-1; 8 nucleotides match TRBD2. The receptor's source is an elderly woman in good health. The CDR3 nucleotides are TGTGCCAGCAGCCAGGAACTAGCGGTCACACCCTACAATGAGCAGTTCTTC. Translating gives CASSQELAVTPYNEQFF.